The source of this T cell receptor beta chain is a study of T cell responses to AZD1222 COVID-19 vaccine. The study's findings and limits: The reported proportion of spike-specific TCRs targeting unmutated variant regions was nearly half. At baseline, seropositivity was found in only 5 to 7 AZD1222 recipients.

Sequenced by immunoSEQ multiplex PCR; TCRdb stores in-frame clones only, minus some. The sample comprises roughly 190,000 clones, 91% of which are singletons, and over 1.5% rests with the top ten. Points on this clone: Its antigen is not identified.

Germline V gene lookup returns CDR1 SGHRS and CDR2 YFSETQ. With 4 bases removed from V and 5 bases from J, the gap between germline ends came to 18 bases. The CDR3 spans 15 residues. Both about-4-week and about-12-week second-dose recipients were combined. This sample comprised peripheral blood, obtained 28 days after the second AZD1222 dose. This chain connects TRBV5-1 to TRBJ1-2; unclear D gene. This TCR came from an adult who received the AZD1222 COVID-19 vaccine. CDR3 sequence reads: CASSERVGPPYGYTF. CDR3 DNA sequence: TGCGCCAGCAGCGAACGCGTGGGCCCCCCATATGGCTACACCTTC.